This TCR beta chain was sequenced in a study of blood T cell repertoires in COVID-19. In the study overall: Both acute and convalescent COVID-19 samples were obtained from the United States, Italy and Spain. From T cells, B-cell-depleted T cells, or PBMCs came the material, which was cDNA or gDNA.

This clone was seen only a few times. Trimming left V 2 bases short and J 11 bases short, with 12 bases between. The CDR3 runs 12 residues. Per germline, CDR1 MNHNS and CDR2 SASEGT. Authors' analysis steps: Quantification of nucleated cells was approximated via reference gene primer amplification. Generated by immunoSEQ multiplex PCR, the TCRdb table keeps only in-frame clones and is missing some. That table furnishes V, J and clone size, whereas the DNA furnished D and trimming. The sample lists 60,000 to 95,000 clones; under 80% were seen once. The sequencing sample was made of peripheral blood. The chain combines TRBV6-1 with TRBJ1-1, with no clear D. This clonotype was obtained from a human donor with acute or convalescent COVID-19. The donor label of this sample is uncertain. CDR3 sequence: CASSENWRSAFF. CDR3 bases: TGTGCCAGCAGTGAAAATTGGAGGTCCGCTTTCTTT.